A single sample gave rise to the 3 T cell receptor beta chains below, sequenced in a study of CD8 T cells in Susac syndrome. Random hexamers were used to reverse transcribe an amount of roughly 0.45 to 1 ug RNA. TCRdb independently ran MiXCR on the immunoSEQ multiplex PCR reads; one entry per CDR3 protein. The data hold about 250,000 distinct CDR3 sequences, with roughly 95% observed a single time. Sequenced sample: CD4+ T cells from PBMCs. These receptors originate from a human donor with multiple sclerosis.

The chain combines TRBV29-1 with TRBJ2-6; 11 bases agree with TRBD1. This CDR3 region has 16 residues. Unmatched junction bases numbered 4, after V lost 6 bases and J lost 0 bases. Germline V gene data show CDR1 as SQVTM and CDR2 as ANQGSEA. CDR3 region: CSVRTGGLSGANVLTF. The CDR3 DNA is TGCAGCGTAAGGACAGGGGGCCTCTCTGGGGCCAACGTCCTGACTTTC.

The chain links TRBV12-3 or TRBV12-4 to TRBJ2-7; D is unclear. Trimming took 6 bases from V and 2 from J, leaving 14 bases between them. The CDR3 length is 14 residues. The CDR3, as DNA: TGTGCCAGCAGGTCGGGTCCGGGCCCCTACGAGCAGTACTTC. Translating it yields CASRSGPGPYEQYF.

The rearrangement uses TRBV6-6 and TRBJ1-5, with D hard to call. Germline V CDR1 and CDR2: MNHNY, SVGAGI (reference sequence). V was cut by 2 bases and J by 2 bases, with 7 bases left in between. The CDR3 is 14 residues long. The CDR3 DNA sequence: TGTGCCAGCAGTTACCGACACGGCAATCAGCCCCAGCATTTT. Its translation is CASSYRHGNQPQHF.